This TCR beta chain was captured in a study of cytomegalovirus exposure and HLA in healthy donors. The sample holds one count of this clone. A multiplex PCR was run with 60 Vbeta primers and 13 Jbeta primers. Here immunoSEQ multiplex PCR was the method, and the copy in TCRdb shows in-frame clones only, minus some. The sample yields more than 120,000 clones, about 80% seen once. The sequence derives from a woman aged 40 to 49 in good health and CMV-seropositive. Sequenced: PBMCs.

Here the CDR3 DNA reads TGCGCCAGCAGCCTTGGTGGCACCTACGAGCAGTACTTC. Its translation is CASSLGGTYEQYF. The chain links TRBV5-1 to TRBJ2-7; D is unresolved. The CDR3 has 13 amino acids. CDR1 and CDR2 from the germline V gene are SGHRS and YFSETQ. The V end was cut by 4 bases, the J end by 2 bases, with 10 bases between. Drawing the rest from reference TRBV5-1 and TRBJ2-7, the complete variable domain is KAGVTQTPRYLIKTRGQQVTLSCSPISGHRSVSWYQQTPGQGLQFLFEYFSETQRNKGNFPGRFSGRQFSNSRSEMNVSTLELGDSALYLCASSLGGTYEQYFGPGTRLTVT.